This entry lists 2 T cell receptor beta chains sequenced from one sample in a study of shared clonotypes between healthy human individuals. Sequenced by immunoSEQ multiplex PCR; TCRdb stores in-frame clones only, minus some. The profile shows approximately 470,000 clones, about 78% of them singletons. What was sequenced was PBMCs. The receptors derive from a woman aged 40 to 55 in good health. Some clones in this sample may be carry-over from other donors' samples.

This clone was seen repeatedly, ten times or more. V usage is TRBV4-1 and J usage is TRBJ2-7; possibly TRBD1 for D (5 bases). CDR3 length: 15 residues. Per germline, CDR1 MGHRA and CDR2 YSYEKL. V was trimmed by 4 bases and J by 3 bases, leaving 16 bases between them. The CDR3 DNA is TGCGCCAGCAGCCCGCGCGACAGAAAACACTACGAGCAGTACTTC. Its translation: CASSPRDRKHYEQYF.

This sequence joins TRBV7-9 and TRBJ1-1; the D is unclear. V lost 1 base to trimming and J lost 9 bases, with 9 bases between them. The germline V gene encodes CDR1 SEHNR and CDR2 FQNEAQ (reference sequence). CDR3 size: 12 residues. The DNA of the CDR3 is TGTGCCAGCAGCTTAGTGGTAGGGAAAGCTTTCTTT. This codes for CASSLVVGKAFF.